A single TCR beta chain is shown here with its context. Its target is unknown. This entry is derived from a study of cytomegalovirus exposure and HLA in healthy donors. Findings of the study overall: As immune exposure information, only CMV serostatus was available. An apparent linkage of common viral pathogens to several of the most significant clusters emerged in a later analysis.

PCR primers comprised 60 Vbeta and 13 Jbeta primers. Produced via immunoSEQ multiplex PCR; TCRdb's table is partial and in-frame only. Here the sample spans more than 95,000 clones, roughly 76% being singletons. The CDR3 covers 14 residues. V was cut by 3 bases and J by 1 base, with 10 bases left in between. The germline V gene has CDR1 SGHVS and CDR2 FNYEAQ. The sequence derives from a woman between 55 and 75 years old in good health and CMV-seropositive. The chain has TRBV7-6 and TRBJ2-7; TRBD2 is a possible D gene (6 bases). The sample consisted of PBMCs. The CDR3 region is CASSLEGSSYEQYF. The CDR3 nucleotides read TGTGCCAGCAGCTTGGAGGGGTCGTCCTACGAGCAGTACTTC.